These T cell receptor beta chains were read from a single sample in a study of cytomegalovirus exposure and HLA in healthy donors. Only in-frame clones appear in the TCRdb table, and some are missing; sequencing was by immunoSEQ multiplex PCR. The table has about 220,000 clones, 85% to 95% seen once. Source material: PBMCs. The receptors here all came from a woman under 30 in good health and CMV-seronegative. Each CDR3 is given with its conserved first and last residue. A D gene is named only where the DNA matches it firmly. Rows give clone size only sometimes, using once, few, many, or a class for an expanded clone.

d_call: TRBD1; v_call: TRBV5-6; j_call: TRBJ2-2; clone_size: .; cdr3_nt: TGTGCCAGCAGCAGGGACAGGAGGAACACCGGGGAGCTGTTTTTT; cdr3_aa: CASSRDRRNTGELFF
d_call: .; v_call: TRBV20-1; j_call: TRBJ2-7; clone_size: .; cdr3_nt: TGCAGTGCTAGAGACAACTACGAGCAGTACTTC; cdr3_aa: CSARDNYEQYF
d_call: .; v_call: TRBV28; j_call: TRBJ1-1; clone_size: .; cdr3_nt: TGTGCCAGCAGTCCCCGCCGGGACACTGAAGCTTTCTTT; cdr3_aa: CASSPRRDTEAFF
d_call: .; v_call: TRBV12-5; j_call: TRBJ2-2; clone_size: .; cdr3_nt: TGTGCTAGTGGTTTACGTCCGAGGAACACCGGGGAGCTGTTTTTT; cdr3_aa: CASGLRPRNTGELFF
d_call: .; v_call: TRBV6-1; j_call: TRBJ1-1; clone_size: .; cdr3_nt: TGTGCCAGCAGTCAGCTTGAGGGGAACACTGAAGCTTTCTTT; cdr3_aa: CASSQLEGNTEAFF
d_call: TRBD1; v_call: TRBV5-3; j_call: TRBJ2-7; clone_size: .; cdr3_nt: TGTGCCAGGGGACTAGAGGACAGGGGGAGCTACGAGCAGTACTTC; cdr3_aa: CARGLEDRGSYEQYF
d_call: .; v_call: TRBV2; j_call: TRBJ2-2; clone_size: .; cdr3_nt: TGTGCCAGCGGCAGGGCCACCGGGGAGCTGTTTTTT; cdr3_aa: CASGRATGELFF
d_call: TRBD2; v_call: TRBV27; j_call: TRBJ2-3; clone_size: .; cdr3_nt: TGTGCCAGCAGTTTATGGGCTAGCGGGAGCGGAGATACGCAGTATTTT; cdr3_aa: CASSLWASGSGDTQYF
d_call: TRBD2; v_call: TRBV11-1; j_call: TRBJ2-1; clone_size: .; cdr3_nt: TGTGCCAGCAGCTTAGCTAGCGGGAACAATGAGCAGTTCTTC; cdr3_aa: CASSLASGNNEQFF
d_call: .; v_call: TRBV7-9; j_call: TRBJ2-1; clone_size: .; cdr3_nt: TGTGCCAGCAGACAGGAGGGCGGGAATGAGCAGTTCTTC; cdr3_aa: CASRQEGGNEQFF
d_call: TRBD2; v_call: TRBV9; j_call: TRBJ2-7; clone_size: .; cdr3_nt: TGTGCCAGCAACATCTCGGGGGGAAGCCTCAGCACCCCCGCTTACGAGCAGTACTTC; cdr3_aa: CASNISGGSLSTPAYEQYF
d_call: TRBD1; v_call: TRBV5-6; j_call: TRBJ1-1; clone_size: once; cdr3_nt: TGTGCCAGCAGCTTGACAGGGGGCGCGAGGACTGAAGCTTTCTTT; cdr3_aa: CASSLTGGARTEAFF
d_call: .; v_call: TRBV4-1; j_call: TRBJ2-3; clone_size: once; cdr3_nt: TGCGCCAGCAGCCAGGGCTACTCCACAGATACGCAGTATTTT; cdr3_aa: CASSQGYSTDTQYF
d_call: .; v_call: TRBV20-1; j_call: TRBJ1-2; clone_size: .; cdr3_nt: TGCAGTGCTAGAGTGGGCGTAAAAGGCACCTTC; cdr3_aa: CSARVGVKGTF